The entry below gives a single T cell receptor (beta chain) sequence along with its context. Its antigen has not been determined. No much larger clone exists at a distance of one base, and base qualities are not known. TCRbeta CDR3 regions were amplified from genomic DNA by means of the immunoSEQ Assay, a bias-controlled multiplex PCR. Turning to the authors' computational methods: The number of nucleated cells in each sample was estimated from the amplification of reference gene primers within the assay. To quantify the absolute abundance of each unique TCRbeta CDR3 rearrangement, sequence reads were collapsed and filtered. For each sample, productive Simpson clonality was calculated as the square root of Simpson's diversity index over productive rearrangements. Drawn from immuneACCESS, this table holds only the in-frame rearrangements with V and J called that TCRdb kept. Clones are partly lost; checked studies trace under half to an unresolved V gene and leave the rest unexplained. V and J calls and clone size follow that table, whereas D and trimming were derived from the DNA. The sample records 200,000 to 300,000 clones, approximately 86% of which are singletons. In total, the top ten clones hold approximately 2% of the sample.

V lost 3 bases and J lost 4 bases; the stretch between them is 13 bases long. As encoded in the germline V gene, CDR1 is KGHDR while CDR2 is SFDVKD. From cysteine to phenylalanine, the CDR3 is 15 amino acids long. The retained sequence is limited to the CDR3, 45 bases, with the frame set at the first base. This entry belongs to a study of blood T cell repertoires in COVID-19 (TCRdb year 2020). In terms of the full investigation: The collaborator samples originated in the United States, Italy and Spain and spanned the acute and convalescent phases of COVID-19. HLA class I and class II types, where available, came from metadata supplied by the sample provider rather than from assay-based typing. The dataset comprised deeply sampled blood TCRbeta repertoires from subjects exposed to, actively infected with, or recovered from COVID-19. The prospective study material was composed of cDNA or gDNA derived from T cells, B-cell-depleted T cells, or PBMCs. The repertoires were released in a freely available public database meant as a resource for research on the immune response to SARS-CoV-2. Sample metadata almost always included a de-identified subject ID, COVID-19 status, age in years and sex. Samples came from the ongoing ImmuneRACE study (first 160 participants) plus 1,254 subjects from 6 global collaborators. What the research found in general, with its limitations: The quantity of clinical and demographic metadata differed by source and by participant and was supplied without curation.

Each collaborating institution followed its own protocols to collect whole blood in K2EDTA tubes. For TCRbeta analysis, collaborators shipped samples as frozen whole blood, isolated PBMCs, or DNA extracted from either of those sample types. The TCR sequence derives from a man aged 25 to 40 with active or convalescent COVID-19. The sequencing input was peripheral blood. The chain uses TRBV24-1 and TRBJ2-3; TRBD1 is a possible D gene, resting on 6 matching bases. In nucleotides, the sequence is TGTGCCACCAGTGATGGTGGGGGCGTCCCAGATACGCAGTATTTT. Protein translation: CATSDGGGVPDTQYF.